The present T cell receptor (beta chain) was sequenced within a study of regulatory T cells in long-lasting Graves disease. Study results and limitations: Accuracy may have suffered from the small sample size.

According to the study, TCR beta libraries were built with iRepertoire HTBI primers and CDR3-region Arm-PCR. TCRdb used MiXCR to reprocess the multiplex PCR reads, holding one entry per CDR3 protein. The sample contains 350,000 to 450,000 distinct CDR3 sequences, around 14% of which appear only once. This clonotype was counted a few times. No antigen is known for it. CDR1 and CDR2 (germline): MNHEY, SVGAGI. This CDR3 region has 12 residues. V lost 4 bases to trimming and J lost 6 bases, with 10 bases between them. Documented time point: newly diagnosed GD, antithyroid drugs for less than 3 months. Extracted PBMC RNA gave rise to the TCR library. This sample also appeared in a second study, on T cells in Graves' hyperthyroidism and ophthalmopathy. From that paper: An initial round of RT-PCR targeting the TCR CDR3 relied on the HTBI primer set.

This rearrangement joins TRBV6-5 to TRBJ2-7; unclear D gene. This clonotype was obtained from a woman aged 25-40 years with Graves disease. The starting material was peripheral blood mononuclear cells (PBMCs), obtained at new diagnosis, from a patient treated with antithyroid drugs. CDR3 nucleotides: TGTGCCAGCAGTTGGCCCCTGGGCGAGCAGTACTTC. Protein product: CASSWPLGEQYF.